This T cell receptor beta chain was identified in a study of immune evolution from preneoplasia to lung adenocarcinoma. V dropped 2 bases and J dropped 4 bases, with 9 bases sitting between them. CDR3 length: 14 residues. The V gene's germline CDR1 is KGHSH and CDR2 LQKENI. Profiling relied on immunoSEQ multiplex PCR, and the TCRdb table lists in-frame clones only, not all of them. Of around 15,000 clones in the sample, 70% to 90% were seen once. This rearrangement joins TRBV18 to TRBJ1-3; D remains unclear. The source material was FFPE invasive lung adenocarcinoma tissue. The sequence was obtained from a person aged 65 to 85 with invasive lung adenocarcinoma. CDR3 loop: CASSPNSFGNTIYF. The CDR3 nucleotides are TGTGCCAGCTCACCAAACAGCTTCGGAAACACCATATATTTT.